This T cell receptor beta chain was recovered during a study of Tregs in tolerant kidney transplant recipients. Some clones are missing from TCRdb's copy, which holds only in-frame ones; the method was immunoSEQ multiplex PCR. The sample lists about 19,000 clones, under 70% occurring once. This clone has a handful of counts. Antigen: not known. Notes on the study in general: The most relevant donor-specific Treg TCRbeta repertoire apparently came from expansion with activated donor B cells. No direct test of biological reproducibility was done here.

J lost 5 bases, V lost 4 bases, and 8 bases had no gene match. CDR3 size: 16 residues. From germline, CDR1 is SGHNT and CDR2 YYREEE (reference sequence). Sequenced input: Tregs from blood cultured with allogeneic cells. The source is a human donor in good health. The rearrangement joins TRBV5-4 to TRBJ2-1; 11 nucleotides agree with TRBD1. In DNA, the CDR3 is TGTGCCAGCAGCCCGGGCGGGACAGGGGGGGACAATGAGCAGTTCTTC. Protein: CASSPGGTGGDNEQFF.